This TCR beta chain came from a study of blood T cell repertoires in COVID-19. On the study more broadly: The study drew acute and convalescent COVID-19 samples from the United States, Italy and Spain. PBMCs, B-cell-depleted T cells, or T cells provided the cDNA or gDNA that made up the material.

The V end lost 4 bases, the J end lost 1 base, and 11 bases lay between the germline ends. Germline V gene data show CDR1 as SGHDN and CDR2 as FVKESK. This CDR3 spans 15 amino acids. This clone was found a few times. Original analysis: Scientists estimated how many nucleated cells there were by amplifying reference gene primers. Repertoires were generated with immunoSEQ multiplex PCR, while TCRdb's copy carries only in-frame clones and drops some. Clonal size and the V and J genes are those of that table, whereas D and trimming came from the DNA. The sample consists of around 180,000 clones, over 65% of them appearing once.

This clonotype originated in a woman of 80 years or more with acute or convalescent COVID-19. The rearrangement links TRBV14 to TRBJ1-3; D possibly corresponds to TRBD1 (6 bases). The sample comprised peripheral blood. The CDR3 region has the DNA TGTGCCAGCAGCCCCCTACAGGGATCTGGAAACACCATATATTTT. The encoded protein is CASSPLQGSGNTIYF.